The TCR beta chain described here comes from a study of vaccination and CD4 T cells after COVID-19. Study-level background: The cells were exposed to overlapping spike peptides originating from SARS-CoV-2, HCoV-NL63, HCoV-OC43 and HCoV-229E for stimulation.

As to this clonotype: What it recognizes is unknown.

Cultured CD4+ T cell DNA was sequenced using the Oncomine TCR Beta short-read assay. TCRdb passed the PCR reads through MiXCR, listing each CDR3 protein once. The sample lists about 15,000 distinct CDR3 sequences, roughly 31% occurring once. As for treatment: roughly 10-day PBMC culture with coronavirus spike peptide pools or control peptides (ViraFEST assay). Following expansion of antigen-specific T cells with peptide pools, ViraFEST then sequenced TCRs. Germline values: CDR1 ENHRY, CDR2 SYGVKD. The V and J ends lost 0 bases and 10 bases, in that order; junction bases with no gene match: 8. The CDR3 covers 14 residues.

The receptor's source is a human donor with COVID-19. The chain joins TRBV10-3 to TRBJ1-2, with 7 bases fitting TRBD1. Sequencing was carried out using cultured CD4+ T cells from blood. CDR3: CAISESPGQSSYTF. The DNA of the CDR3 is TGTGCCATCAGTGAGTCGCCGGGACAGTCTTCCTACACCTTC.